The present entry profiles one T cell receptor beta chain with its context. The sample originates from a study of patients and donors after allogeneic stem cell transplantation. TCRdb reprocessed the RT-PCR reads with MiXCR, giving one entry per CDR3 protein. The sample yields tens of thousands of distinct CDR3 sequences, 25% to 35% seen once. This CDR3 region has 13 residues. Trimming removed 8 bases at V and 3 bases at J, with 10 bases between. The V gene is TRBV12-3 or TRBV12-4, the J gene TRBJ2-2, with a weak D call TRBD2 (6 bases). This receptor was identified in a human donor who was either an allogeneic HSCT recipient or a stem cell or donor lymphocyte infusion donor (not recorded which). It is not recorded whose cells these are; they may come from a transplant donor. The sample consisted of blood, either unsorted or a sorted T cell fraction (not recorded which). CDR3 loop: CASVREDTGELFF. The CDR3 DNA reads TGTGCCAGCGTCAGGGAGGACACCGGGGAGCTGTTTTTT.